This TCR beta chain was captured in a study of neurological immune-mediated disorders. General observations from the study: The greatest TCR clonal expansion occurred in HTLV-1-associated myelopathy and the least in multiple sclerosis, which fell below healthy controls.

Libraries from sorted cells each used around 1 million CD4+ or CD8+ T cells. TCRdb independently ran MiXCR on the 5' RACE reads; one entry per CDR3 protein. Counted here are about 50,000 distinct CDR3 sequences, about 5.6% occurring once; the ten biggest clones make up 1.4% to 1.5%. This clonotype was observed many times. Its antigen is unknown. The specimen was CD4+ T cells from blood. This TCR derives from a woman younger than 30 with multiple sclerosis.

The CDR3 DNA sequence: TGTGCCAGCAGCTGGACAGGGGCAGATACGCAGTATTTT. This gives the protein CASSWTGADTQYF. The gene calls are TRBV7-8 and TRBJ2-3; 9 bases fit TRBD1. The CDR3 length is 13 residues. V lost 4 bases and J lost 4; bases outside the gene matches: 0. Germline V CDR1 and CDR2: SGHVS, FQNEAQ.